This TCR beta chain was recorded in a study of T cells in Graves' hyperthyroidism and ophthalmopathy. Hyperthyroidism patients were newly diagnosed, had disease duration under 2 months, and were aged 18 to 65 years. CDR1 and CDR2 (germline): MDHEN, SYDVKM. The CDR3 is made up of 13 amino acids. V was shortened by 10 bases and J by 7 bases, with 17 bases between the two germline ends. Amplification targeted TCR beta CDR3 regions from RNA transcripts. A set of HTBI primers served as the primers for a first-round RT-PCR of the TCR CDR3. TCRdb re-called the multiplex PCR reads with MiXCR, one entry per CDR3 protein. Among around 340,000 distinct CDR3 sequences listed, around 16% were seen once.

This sequence joins TRBV28 and TRBJ2-1; D is undetermined. This clonotype originated in a man under 40 with Graves' hyperthyroidism. The sequencing input was blood. In nucleotides, the CDR3 is TGTGCCAACTCCCCAGGCGGAAGGAATGAGCAGTTCTTC. It codes for CANSPGGRNEQFF. Looking up the rest from reference TRBV28 and TRBJ2-1 gives the full variable domain: DVKVTQSSRYLVKRTGEKVFLECVQDMDHENMFWYRQDPGLGLRLIYFSYDVKMKEKGDIPEGYSVSREKKERFSLILESASTNQTSMYLCANSPGGRNEQFFGPGTRLTVL.